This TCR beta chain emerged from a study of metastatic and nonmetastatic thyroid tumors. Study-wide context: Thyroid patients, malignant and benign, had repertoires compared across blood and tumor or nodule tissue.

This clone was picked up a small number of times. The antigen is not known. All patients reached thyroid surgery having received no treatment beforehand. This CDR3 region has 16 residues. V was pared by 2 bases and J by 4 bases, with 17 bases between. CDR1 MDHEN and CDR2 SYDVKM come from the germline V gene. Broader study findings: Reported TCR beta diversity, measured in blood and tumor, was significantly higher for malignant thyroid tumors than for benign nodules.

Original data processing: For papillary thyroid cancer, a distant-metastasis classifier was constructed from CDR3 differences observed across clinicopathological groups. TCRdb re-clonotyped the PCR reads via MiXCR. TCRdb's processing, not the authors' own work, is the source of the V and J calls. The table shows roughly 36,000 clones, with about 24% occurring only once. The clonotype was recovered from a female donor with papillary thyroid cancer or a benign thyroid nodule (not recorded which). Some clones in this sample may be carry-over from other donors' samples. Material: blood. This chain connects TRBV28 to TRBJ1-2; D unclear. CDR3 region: CASSLVTASNGYGYTF. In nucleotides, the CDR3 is TGTGCCAGCAGTTTAGTAACAGCGAGTAATGGCTATGGCTACACCTTC.